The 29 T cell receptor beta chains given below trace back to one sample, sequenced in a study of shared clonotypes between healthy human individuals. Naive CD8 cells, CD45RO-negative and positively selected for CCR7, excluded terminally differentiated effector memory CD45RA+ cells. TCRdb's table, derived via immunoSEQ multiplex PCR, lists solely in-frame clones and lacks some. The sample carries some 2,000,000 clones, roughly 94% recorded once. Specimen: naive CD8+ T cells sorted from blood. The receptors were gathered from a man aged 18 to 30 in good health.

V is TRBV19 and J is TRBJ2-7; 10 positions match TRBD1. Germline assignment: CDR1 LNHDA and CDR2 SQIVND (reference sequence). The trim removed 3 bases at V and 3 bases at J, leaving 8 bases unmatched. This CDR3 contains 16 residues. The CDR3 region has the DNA TGTGCCAGTAGTATTACCGGGACAGGGGTATTCTACGAGCAGTACTTC. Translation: CASSITGTGVFYEQYF.

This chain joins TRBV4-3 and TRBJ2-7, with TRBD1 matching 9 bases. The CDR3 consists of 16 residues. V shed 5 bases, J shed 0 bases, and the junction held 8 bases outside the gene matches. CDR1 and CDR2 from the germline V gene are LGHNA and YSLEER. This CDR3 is CASSSTGGLGSYEQYF. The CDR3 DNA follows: TGCGCCAGCAGCTCCACAGGGGGCCTAGGCTCCTACGAGCAGTACTTC.

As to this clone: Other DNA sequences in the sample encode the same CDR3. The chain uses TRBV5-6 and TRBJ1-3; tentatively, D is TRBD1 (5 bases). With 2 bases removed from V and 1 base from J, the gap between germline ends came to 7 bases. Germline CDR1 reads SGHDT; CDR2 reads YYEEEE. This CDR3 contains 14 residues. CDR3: CASSFGGSGNTIYF. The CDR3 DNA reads TGTGCCAGCAGCTTCGGGGGTTCTGGAAACACCATATATTTT.

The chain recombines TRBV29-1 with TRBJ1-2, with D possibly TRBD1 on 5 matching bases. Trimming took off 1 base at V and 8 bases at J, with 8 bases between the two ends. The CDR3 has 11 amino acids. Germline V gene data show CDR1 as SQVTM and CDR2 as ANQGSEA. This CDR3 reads CSVEVGPGYTF. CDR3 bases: TGCAGCGTTGAAGTGGGGCCCGGCTACACCTTC.

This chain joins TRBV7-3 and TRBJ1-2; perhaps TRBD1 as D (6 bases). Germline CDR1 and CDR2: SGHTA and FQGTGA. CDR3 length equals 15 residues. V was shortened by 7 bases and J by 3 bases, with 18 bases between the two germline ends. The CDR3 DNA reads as TGTGCCAGCACCCCGGACAGTCCCCACTACTATGGCTACACCTTC. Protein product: CASTPDSPHYYGYTF. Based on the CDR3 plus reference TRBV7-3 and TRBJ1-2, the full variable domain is GAGVSQTPSNKVTEKGKYVELRCDPISGHTALYWYRQSLGQGPEFLIYFQGTGAADDSGLPNDRFFAVRPEGSVSTLKIQRTERGDSAVYLCASTPDSPHYYGYTFGSGTRLTVV.

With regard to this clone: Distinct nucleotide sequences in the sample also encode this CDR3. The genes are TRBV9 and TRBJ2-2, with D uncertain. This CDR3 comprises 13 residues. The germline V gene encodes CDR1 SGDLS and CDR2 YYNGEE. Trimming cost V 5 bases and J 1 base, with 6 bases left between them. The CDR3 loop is CASSAGNTGELFF. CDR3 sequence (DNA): TGTGCCAGCAGTGCAGGGAACACCGGGGAGCTGTTTTTT. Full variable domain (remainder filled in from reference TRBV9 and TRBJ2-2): DSGVTQTPKHLITATGQRVTLRCSPRSGDLSVYWYQQSLDQGLQFLIQYYNGEERAKGNILERFSAQQFPDLHSELNLSSLELGDSALYFCASSAGNTGELFFGEGSRLTVL.

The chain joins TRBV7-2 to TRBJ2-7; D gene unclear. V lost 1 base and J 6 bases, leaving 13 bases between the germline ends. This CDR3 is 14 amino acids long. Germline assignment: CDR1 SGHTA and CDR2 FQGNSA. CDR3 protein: CASSLEAGWGEQYF. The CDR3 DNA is TGTGCCAGCAGCTTAGAGGCCGGTTGGGGCGAGCAGTACTTC.

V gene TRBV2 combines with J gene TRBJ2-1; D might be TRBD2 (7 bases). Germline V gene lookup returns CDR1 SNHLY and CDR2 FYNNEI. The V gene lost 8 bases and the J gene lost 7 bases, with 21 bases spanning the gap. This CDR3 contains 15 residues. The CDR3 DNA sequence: TGTGCCAGCCCCCCTAGGGGGGGGCCATCGAATGAGCAGTTCTTC. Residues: CASPPRGGPSNEQFF. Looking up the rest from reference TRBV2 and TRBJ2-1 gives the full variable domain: EPEVTQTPSHQVTQMGQEVILRCVPISNHLYFYWYRQILGQKVEFLVSFYNNEISEKSEIFDDQFSVERPDGSNFTLKIRSTKLEDSAMYFCASPPRGGPSNEQFFGPGTRLTVL.

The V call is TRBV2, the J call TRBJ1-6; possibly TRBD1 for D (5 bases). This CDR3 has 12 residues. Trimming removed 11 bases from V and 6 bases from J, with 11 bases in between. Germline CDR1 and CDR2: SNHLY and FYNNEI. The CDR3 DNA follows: TGTGCCGCGGGACGGCTTAATTCACCCCTCCACTTT. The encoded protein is CAAGRLNSPLHF. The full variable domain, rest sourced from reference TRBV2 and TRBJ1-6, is EPEVTQTPSHQVTQMGQEVILRCVPISNHLYFYWYRQILGQKVEFLVSFYNNEISEKSEIFDDQFSVERPDGSNFTLKIRSTKLEDSAMYFCAAGRLNSPLHFGNGTRLTVT.

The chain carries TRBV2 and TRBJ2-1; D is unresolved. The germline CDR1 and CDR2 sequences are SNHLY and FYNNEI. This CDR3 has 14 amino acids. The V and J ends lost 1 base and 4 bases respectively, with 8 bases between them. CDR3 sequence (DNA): TGTGCCAGCAGTGAAGGGAACTTTTACAATGAGCAGTTCTTC. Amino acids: CASSEGNFYNEQFF. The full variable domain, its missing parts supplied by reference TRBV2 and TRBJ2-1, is EPEVTQTPSHQVTQMGQEVILRCVPISNHLYFYWYRQILGQKVEFLVSFYNNEISEKSEIFDDQFSVERPDGSNFTLKIRSTKLEDSAMYFCASSEGNFYNEQFFGPGTRLTVL.

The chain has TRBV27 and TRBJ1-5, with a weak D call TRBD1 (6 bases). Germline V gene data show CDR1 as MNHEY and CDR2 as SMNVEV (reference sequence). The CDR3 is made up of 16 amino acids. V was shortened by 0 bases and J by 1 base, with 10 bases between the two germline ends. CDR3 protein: CASSLSGTLSNQPQHF. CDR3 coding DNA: TGTGCCAGCAGTTTATCTGGGACACTCAGCAATCAGCCCCAGCATTTT.

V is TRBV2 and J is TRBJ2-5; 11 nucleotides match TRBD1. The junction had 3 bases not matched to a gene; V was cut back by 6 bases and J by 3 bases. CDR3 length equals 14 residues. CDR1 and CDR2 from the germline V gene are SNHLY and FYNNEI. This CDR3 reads CASSSGQGEETQYF. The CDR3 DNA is TGTGCCAGCAGCTCGGGACAGGGGGAAGAGACCCAGTACTTC.

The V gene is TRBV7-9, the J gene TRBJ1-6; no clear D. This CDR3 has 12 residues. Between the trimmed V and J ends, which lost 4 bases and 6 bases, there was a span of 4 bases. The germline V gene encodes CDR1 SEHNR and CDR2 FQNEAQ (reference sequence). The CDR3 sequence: CASSSINSPLHF. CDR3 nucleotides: TGTGCCAGCAGCTCCATTAATTCACCCCTCCACTTT. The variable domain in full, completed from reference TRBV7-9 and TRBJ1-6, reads DTGVSQNPRHKITKRGQNVTFRCDPISEHNRLYWYRQTLGQGPEFLTYFQNEAQLEKSRLLSDRFSAERPKGSFSTLEIQRTEQGDSAMYLCASSSINSPLHFGNGTRLTVT.

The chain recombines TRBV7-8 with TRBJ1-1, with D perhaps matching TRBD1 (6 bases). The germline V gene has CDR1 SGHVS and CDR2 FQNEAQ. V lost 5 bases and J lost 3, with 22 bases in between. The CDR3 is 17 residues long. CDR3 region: CASSLREDSLGDTEAFF. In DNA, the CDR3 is TGTGCCAGCAGCCTACGGGAGGACAGTCTAGGGGACACTGAAGCTTTCTTT.

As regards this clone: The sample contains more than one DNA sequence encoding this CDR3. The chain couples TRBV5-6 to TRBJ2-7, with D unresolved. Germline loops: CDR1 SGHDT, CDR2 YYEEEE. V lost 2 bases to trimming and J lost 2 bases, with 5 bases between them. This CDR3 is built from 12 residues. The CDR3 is CASSLRPYEQYF. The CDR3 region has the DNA TGTGCCAGCAGCTTACGCCCCTACGAGCAGTACTTC.

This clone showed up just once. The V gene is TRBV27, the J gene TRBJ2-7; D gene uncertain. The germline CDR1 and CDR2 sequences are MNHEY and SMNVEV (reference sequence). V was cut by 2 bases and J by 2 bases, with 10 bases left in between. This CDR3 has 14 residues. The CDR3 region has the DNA TGTGCCAGCAGTTTAGGGCAGGATACCTACGAGCAGTACTTC. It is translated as CASSLGQDTYEQYF.

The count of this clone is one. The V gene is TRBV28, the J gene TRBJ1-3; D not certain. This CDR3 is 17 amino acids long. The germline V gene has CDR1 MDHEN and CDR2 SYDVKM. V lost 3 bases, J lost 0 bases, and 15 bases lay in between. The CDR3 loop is CASSLRRPYASGNTIYF. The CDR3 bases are TGTGCCAGCAGTTTGCGCAGGCCCTACGCCTCTGGAAACACCATATATTTT.

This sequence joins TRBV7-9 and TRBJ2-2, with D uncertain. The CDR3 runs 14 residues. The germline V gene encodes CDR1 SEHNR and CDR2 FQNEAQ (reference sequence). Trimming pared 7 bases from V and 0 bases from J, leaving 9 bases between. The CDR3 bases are TGTGCCAGCAACTACGCGGCGAACACCGGGGAGCTGTTTTTT. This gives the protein CASNYAANTGELFF.

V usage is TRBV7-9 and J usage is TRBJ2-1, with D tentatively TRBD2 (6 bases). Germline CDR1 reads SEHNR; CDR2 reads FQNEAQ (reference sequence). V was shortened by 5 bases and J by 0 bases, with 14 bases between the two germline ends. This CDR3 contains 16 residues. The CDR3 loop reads CASSPSVGGSYNEQFF. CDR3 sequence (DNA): TGTGCCAGCAGCCCCTCGGTGGGGGGCTCCTACAATGAGCAGTTCTTC. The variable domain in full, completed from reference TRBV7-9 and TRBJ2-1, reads DTGVSQNPRHKITKRGQNVTFRCDPISEHNRLYWYRQTLGQGPEFLTYFQNEAQLEKSRLLSDRFSAERPKGSFSTLEIQRTEQGDSAMYLCASSPSVGGSYNEQFFGPGTRLTVL.

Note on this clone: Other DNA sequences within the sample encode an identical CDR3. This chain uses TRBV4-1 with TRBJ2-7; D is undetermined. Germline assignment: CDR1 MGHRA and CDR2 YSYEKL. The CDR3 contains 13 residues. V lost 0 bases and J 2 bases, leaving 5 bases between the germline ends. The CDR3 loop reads CASSQDRTYEQYF. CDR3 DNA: TGCGCCAGCAGCCAAGATCGTACCTACGAGCAGTACTTC.

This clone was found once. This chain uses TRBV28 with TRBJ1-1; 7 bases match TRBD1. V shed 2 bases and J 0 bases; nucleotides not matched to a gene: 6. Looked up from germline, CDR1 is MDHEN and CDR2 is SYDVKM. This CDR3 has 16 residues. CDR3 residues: CASSLEQGSLNTEAFF. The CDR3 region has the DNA TGTGCCAGCAGTTTAGAACAGGGGTCCTTGAACACTGAAGCTTTCTTT.

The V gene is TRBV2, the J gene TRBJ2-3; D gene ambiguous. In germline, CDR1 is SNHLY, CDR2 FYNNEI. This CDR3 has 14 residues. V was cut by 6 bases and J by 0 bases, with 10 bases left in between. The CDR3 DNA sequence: TGTGCCAGCAGGGACGTAGCTAGCACAGATACGCAGTATTTT. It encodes CASRDVASTDTQYF.

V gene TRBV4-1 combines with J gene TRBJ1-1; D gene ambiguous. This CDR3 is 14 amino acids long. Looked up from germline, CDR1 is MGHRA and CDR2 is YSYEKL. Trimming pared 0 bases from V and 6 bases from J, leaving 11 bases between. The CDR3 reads CASSQEKGSAEAFF. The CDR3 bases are TGCGCCAGCAGCCAAGAGAAAGGGAGCGCTGAAGCTTTCTTT.

Here the CDR3 DNA reads TGTGCCAGCAGCTTTACAGGATCCTACAATGAGCAGTTCTTC. It is translated as CASSFTGSYNEQFF. The V gene is TRBV11-2, the J gene TRBJ2-1, with D possibly TRBD1 on 5 matching bases. Trimming took 3 bases from V and 1 from J, leaving 7 bases between them. Germline V gene sequence: CDR1 SGHAT, CDR2 FQNNGV. The CDR3 loop spans 14 amino acids.

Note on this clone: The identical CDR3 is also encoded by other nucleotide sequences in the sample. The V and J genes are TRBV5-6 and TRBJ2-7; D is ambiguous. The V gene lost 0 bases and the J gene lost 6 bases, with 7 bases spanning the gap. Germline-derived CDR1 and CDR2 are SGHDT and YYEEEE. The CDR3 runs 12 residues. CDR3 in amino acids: CASSLGPGEQYF. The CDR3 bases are TGTGCCAGCAGCTTGGGGCCGGGCGAGCAGTACTTC.

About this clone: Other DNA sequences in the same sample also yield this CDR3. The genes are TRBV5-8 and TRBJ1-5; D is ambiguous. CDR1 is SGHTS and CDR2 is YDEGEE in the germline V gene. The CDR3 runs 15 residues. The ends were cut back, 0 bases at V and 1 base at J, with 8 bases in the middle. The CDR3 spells CASSLDGGSNQPQHF. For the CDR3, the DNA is TGTGCCAGCAGCTTGGATGGAGGGAGCAATCAGCCCCAGCATTTT.

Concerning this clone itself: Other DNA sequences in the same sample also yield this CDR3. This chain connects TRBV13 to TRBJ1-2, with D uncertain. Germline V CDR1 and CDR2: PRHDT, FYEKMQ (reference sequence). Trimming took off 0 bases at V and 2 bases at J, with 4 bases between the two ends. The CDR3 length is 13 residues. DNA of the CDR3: TGTGCCAGCAGCTTAGGAGGGAACTATGGCTACACCTTC. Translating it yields CASSLGGNYGYTF.

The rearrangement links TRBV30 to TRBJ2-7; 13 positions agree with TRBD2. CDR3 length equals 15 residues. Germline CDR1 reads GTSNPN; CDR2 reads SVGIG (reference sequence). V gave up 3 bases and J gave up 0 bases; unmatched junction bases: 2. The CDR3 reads CAWRGTSGNSYEQYF. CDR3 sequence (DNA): TGTGCCTGGAGGGGGACTAGCGGGAACTCCTACGAGCAGTACTTC.

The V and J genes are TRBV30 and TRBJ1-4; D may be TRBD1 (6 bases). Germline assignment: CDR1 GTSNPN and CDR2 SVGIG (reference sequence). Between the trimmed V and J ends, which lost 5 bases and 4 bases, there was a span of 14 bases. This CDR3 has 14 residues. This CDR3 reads CAWSPGGLNEKLFF. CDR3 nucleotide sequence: TGTGCCTGGTCCCCCGGGGGCCTTAATGAAAAACTGTTTTTT.